The 31 T cell receptor beta chains presented below share a single source sample, sequenced in a study of T cells in localized non-small cell lung cancer. The assay was immunoSEQ multiplex PCR, and TCRdb's table has in-frame clones only and misses some. The table has approximately 11,000 clones, roughly four fifths seen once. Source: peripheral blood mononuclear cells, taken before any cancer treatment. Source of these receptors: a female donor older than 55 with stage II lung adenocarcinoma.

This chain links TRBV7-9 with TRBJ1-1, with a tentative D call TRBD1 (6 bases). The CDR3 has 16 residues. V dropped 0 bases and J dropped 5 bases, with 16 bases sitting between them. Germline loops: CDR1 SEHNR, CDR2 FQNEAQ (reference sequence). DNA of the CDR3: TGTGCCAGCAGCTTAGCCAGAGGGGGGCTGGGGACTGAAGCTTTCTTT. Translation gives CASSLARGGLGTEAFF.

The V call is TRBV12-5, the J call TRBJ2-2, with D unresolved. This CDR3 has 14 amino acids. V shed 5 bases and J shed 4 bases, with 11 bases lying between them. Per the germline V gene, CDR1 is LGHNT and CDR2 is FRNRAP. In DNA form, the CDR3 reads TGTGCTAGTGGTCTTTTCCGGAGCACCGGGGAGCTGTTTTTT. Translating it yields CASGLFRSTGELFF.

V gene TRBV5-6 combines with J gene TRBJ1-4; 7 bases agree with TRBD1. J was trimmed by 2 bases and V by 6 bases; bases with no gene match: 10. Germline V CDR1 and CDR2: SGHDT, YYEEEE. This CDR3 region has 16 residues. CDR3: CASTYGLDRTNEKLFF. CDR3 coding DNA: TGTGCCAGCACCTATGGGTTGGACAGGACTAATGAAAAACTGTTTTTT.

V usage is TRBV25-1 and J usage is TRBJ1-3, with D unresolved. Germline values: CDR1 MGHDK, CDR2 SYGVNS. The V and J ends lost 1 base and 1 base respectively, with 8 bases between them. The CDR3 length is 15 residues. The CDR3 is CASSEFRGSGNTIYF. The CDR3 DNA follows: TGTGCCAGCAGTGAATTCAGAGGTTCTGGAAACACCATATATTTT.

The J gene is TRBJ1-2, the V gene TRBV28; 7 positions agree with TRBD1. The V gene's germline CDR1 is MDHEN and CDR2 SYDVKM. Trimming took 3 bases from V and 3 from J; bases not matched to a gene: 4. This CDR3 spans 14 amino acids. The DNA of the CDR3 is TGTGCCAGCAGTTTTCGGGACAGATACTATGGCTACACCTTC. It is translated as CASSFRDRYYGYTF.

The J gene is TRBJ2-1, the V gene TRBV6-5, with D unresolved. Germline values: CDR1 MNHEY, CDR2 SVGAGI. Trimming took 2 bases from V and 5 from J, leaving 7 bases between them. The CDR3 spans 13 residues. CDR3 bases: TGTGCCAGCAGTTACGGTGGAAACAATGAGCAGTTCTTC. Translating it yields CASSYGGNNEQFF.

The chain has TRBV6-1 and TRBJ1-2; D is unclear. Germline CDR1 reads MNHNS; CDR2 reads SASEGT. Trimming left V 3 bases short and J 8 bases short, with 10 bases between. There are 12 residues in the CDR3. CDR3: CASSEARGGYTF. CDR3 bases: TGTGCCAGCAGTGAGGCACGTGGAGGCTACACCTTC.

This clone was seen just once. This chain connects TRBV6-6 to TRBJ2-5; 7 bases agree with TRBD1. The V and J ends lost 2 bases and 2 bases, in that order; junction bases with no gene match: 2. Germline assignment: CDR1 MNHNY and CDR2 SVGAGI (reference sequence). This CDR3 is built from 14 residues. In DNA, the CDR3 is TGTGCCAGCAGTTACGGCAGGGGGCAAGAGACCCAGTACTTC. Its translation: CASSYGRGQETQYF.

The J gene is TRBJ2-7, the V gene TRBV4-2, with D possibly TRBD1 on 6 matching bases. The V gene lost 4 bases and the J gene lost 0 bases, with 37 bases spanning the gap. The CDR3 has 23 amino acids. From germline, CDR1 is LGHNA and CDR2 YNFKEQ. The chain's CDR3 is CASSRQHLLLGQGGRESSYEQYF. For the CDR3, the DNA is TGTGCCAGCAGCCGTCAACATTTACTTTTGGGACAAGGGGGACGCGAAAGCTCCTACGAGCAGTACTTC.

The rearrangement joins TRBV5-4 to TRBJ1-3; the D is unclear. CDR1 is SGHNT and CDR2 is YYREEE in the germline V gene (reference sequence). The CDR3 loop spans 14 amino acids. V lost 4 bases, J lost 5 bases, and 13 bases lay in between. This CDR3 is CASSQDVRRNTIYF. CDR3 DNA: TGTGCCAGCAGCCAAGACGTACGGAGAAACACCATATATTTT. Looking up the rest from reference TRBV5-4 and TRBJ1-3 gives the full variable domain: ETGVTQSPTHLIKTRGQQVTLRCSSQSGHNTVSWYQQALGQGPQFIFQYYREEENGRGNFPPRFSGLQFPNYSSELNVNALELDDSALYLCASSQDVRRNTIYFGEGSWLTVV.

The gene calls are TRBV7-2 and TRBJ2-7; 7 bases are a match to TRBD1. From germline, CDR1 is SGHTA and CDR2 FQGNSA. This CDR3 has 13 residues. V was pared by 5 bases and J by 4 bases, with 5 bases of the junction left unmatched. CDR3 nucleotides: TGTGCCAGCAGCCGGGACAGCCTGTACGAGCAGTACTTC. It translates to CASSRDSLYEQYF. Complete variable domain (other parts from reference TRBV7-2 and TRBJ2-7): GAGVSQSPSNKVTEKGKDVELRCDPISGHTALYWYRQSLGQGLEFLIYFQGNSAPDKSGLPSDRFSAERTGGSVSTLTIQRTQQEDSAVYLCASSRDSLYEQYFGPGTRLTVT.

The chain carries TRBV4-1 and TRBJ2-4, with 7 positions matching TRBD1. The germline gives CDR1 MGHRA, CDR2 YSYEKL. The CDR3 totals 19 residues. Trimming at V came to 0 bases and at J to 2 bases, leaving 13 bases not matched to a gene. The CDR3 region is CASSQEPLQTGASKNIQYF. CDR3 nucleotides: TGCGCCAGCAGCCAAGAACCCCTACAAACAGGGGCATCCAAAAACATTCAGTACTTC.

The chain is built from TRBV10-3 and TRBJ2-7; no firm D call. This CDR3 comprises 15 residues. Germline values: CDR1 ENHRY, CDR2 SYGVKD. The germline V and J ends were trimmed by 8 bases and 3 bases, with 20 bases remaining between them. The CDR3 DNA is TGTGCCATCGGTATAGGCTCGGGTTACTTCTACGAGCAGTACTTC. Translation: CAIGIGSGYFYEQYF.

The chain has TRBV11-2 and TRBJ2-1, with D unclear. Trimming cost V 5 bases and J 6 bases, with 11 bases left between them. Germline CDR1 SGHAT, CDR2 FQNNGV. The length of the CDR3 is 13 residues. CDR3 protein: CASSPGPINEQFF. The CDR3 DNA follows: TGTGCCAGCAGCCCGGGCCCCATCAATGAGCAGTTCTTC.

The chain links TRBV27 to TRBJ1-3, with no clear D. The V and J ends lost 2 bases and 2 bases respectively, with 13 bases between them. Germline V gene data show CDR1 as MNHEY and CDR2 as SMNVEV (reference sequence). The length of the CDR3 is 16 residues. In DNA form, the CDR3 reads TGTGCCAGCAGTTTACACGGCCGAGGTCCTGGAAACACCATATATTTT. It codes for CASSLHGRGPGNTIYF.

The rearrangement joins TRBV20-1 to TRBJ2-7; D unresolved. Trimming shortened V by 3 bases and J by 5 bases, and 8 bases separated the two germline ends. Per the germline V gene, CDR1 is DFQATT and CDR2 is SNEGSKA (reference sequence). The CDR3 runs to 11 residues. The CDR3 DNA reads TGCAGTGCTAGTCGAAGCGACGAGCAGTACTTC. Translation gives CSASRSDEQYF.

This clone was counted a single time. The chain links TRBV2 to TRBJ1-5; 9 bases map to TRBD1. The ends lost 4 bases at V and 3 bases at J; junction bases unmatched: 22. The CDR3 is made up of 21 amino acids. In germline, CDR1 is SNHLY, CDR2 FYNNEI. CDR3 protein: CASSGGIDRGFPPHDNQPQHF. CDR3 in DNA: TGTGCCAGCAGTGGAGGGATAGACAGGGGGTTTCCTCCCCACGACAATCAGCCCCAGCATTTT.

The V call is TRBV5-5, the J call TRBJ1-1, with D unclear. Germline V gene sequence: CDR1 SGHKS, CDR2 YYEKEE (reference sequence). With 1 base removed from V and 1 base from J, the gap between germline ends came to 14 bases. The CDR3 has 16 amino acids. The CDR3 loop reads CASSLSAQLWNTEAFF. Written as DNA, the CDR3 is TGTGCCAGCAGCTTGTCCGCACAGTTGTGGAACACTGAAGCTTTCTTT.

The chain combines TRBV5-1 with TRBJ1-2; the D is unclear. This CDR3 spans 14 amino acids. Germline loops: CDR1 SGHRS, CDR2 YFSETQ. Between the trimmed V and J ends, which lost 1 base and 4 bases, there was a span of 11 bases. CDR3 protein: CASSLTPAFYGYTF. CDR3 bases: TGCGCCAGCAGCTTGACTCCTGCATTCTATGGCTACACCTTC.

The V call is TRBV7-2, the J call TRBJ2-7; no firm D call. V was pared by 5 bases and J by 3 bases, with 11 bases between. The CDR3 is 13 amino acids. Germline V gene lookup returns CDR1 SGHTA and CDR2 FQGNSA. CDR3 sequence: CASSPSRSYEQYF. In DNA form, the CDR3 reads TGTGCCAGCAGCCCCTCGCGGAGCTACGAGCAGTACTTC.

Concerning this clone: One end of the junction fails to match germline, which may point to a read error. The chain uses TRBV10-3 and TRBJ2-1; D is unresolved. Germline V gene sequence: CDR1 ENHRY, CDR2 SYGVKD. The CDR3 runs to 12 residues. CDR3: CGIGRNPNEQFF. The CDR3 region has the DNA TGTGGCATCGGTAGAAACCCCAATGAGCAGTTCTTC.

The chain is built from TRBV7-9 and TRBJ1-1, with D tentatively TRBD1 (5 bases). This CDR3 region has 13 residues. The germline CDR1 and CDR2 sequences are SEHNR and FQNEAQ (reference sequence). Trimming took 4 bases from V and 6 from J, leaving 12 bases between them. DNA of the CDR3: TGTGCCAGCAGCTCGGGACGGATACCTGAAGCTTTCTTT. It encodes CASSSGRIPEAFF.

The chain employs TRBV18 and TRBJ1-5; D is uncertain. The CDR3 is made up of 15 amino acids. Germline V CDR1 and CDR2: KGHSH, LQKENI. The germline V and J ends were trimmed by 4 bases and 0 bases, with 10 bases remaining between them. The DNA of the CDR3 is TGTGCCAGCTCACTAGCCCCTTTTAGCAATCAGCCCCAGCATTTT. The encoded protein is CASSLAPFSNQPQHF.

This chain connects TRBV7-6 to TRBJ1-6; D remains ambiguous. The V gene's germline CDR1 is SGHVS and CDR2 FNYEAQ. V was pared by 2 bases and J by 0 bases, with 20 bases between. This CDR3 has 20 residues. The CDR3 region is CASSLRPVGSASSYNSPLHF. The CDR3 DNA sequence: TGTGCCAGCAGCTTAAGGCCCGTGGGGTCAGCGAGCTCCTATAATTCACCCCTCCACTTT. Together with reference TRBV7-6 and TRBJ1-6, the CDR3 gives the full variable domain: GAGVSQSPRYKVTKRGQDVALRCDPISGHVSLYWYRQALGQGPEFLTYFNYEAQQDKSGLPNDRFSAERPEGSISTLTIQRTEQRDSAMYRCASSLRPVGSASSYNSPLHFGNGTRLTVT.

The gene calls are TRBV9 and TRBJ2-3; D remains unclear. Between the trimmed V and J ends, which lost 1 base and 3 bases, there was a span of 21 bases. CDR1 is SGDLS and CDR2 is YYNGEE in the germline V gene. This CDR3 contains 18 residues. The CDR3 here is CASSVTASTARFTDTQYF. The CDR3 DNA reads TGTGCCAGCAGCGTAACCGCCTCGACGGCTCGATTTACAGATACGCAGTATTTT.

The V and J genes are TRBV27 and TRBJ1-1; a weak D match, TRBD1 (6 bases). V lost 6 bases and J lost 3, with 11 bases in between. Per germline, CDR1 MNHEY and CDR2 SMNVEV (reference sequence). CDR3 length: 13 residues. CDR3 in amino acids: CASRTQGYTEAFF. CDR3 sequence (DNA): TGTGCCAGCAGAACACAGGGATACACTGAAGCTTTCTTT.

The chain carries TRBV7-6 and TRBJ1-1, with D possibly being TRBD1 (6 bases). The CDR3 sequence is 13 residues long. V shed 1 base and J shed 4 bases, with 7 bases lying between them. Looked up from germline, CDR1 is SGHVS and CDR2 is FNYEAQ. The CDR3 spells CASSLEQGTEAFF. The CDR3 nucleotides read TGTGCCAGCAGCTTAGAACAGGGCACTGAAGCTTTCTTT.

The CDR3 DNA follows: TGCAGCGTCCAGACTCCCCTAGGAAACTATGGCTACACCTTC. This translates into CSVQTPLGNYGYTF. The rearrangement uses TRBV29-1 and TRBJ1-2; D call uncertain. CDR3 length equals 14 residues. CDR1 and CDR2 from the germline V gene are SQVTM and ANQGSEA. Trimming stripped 6 bases from V and 2 bases from J, with 16 bases between.

This sequence joins TRBV4-3 and TRBJ2-1, with TRBD2 identical over 10 bases. The J segment lost 4 bases and the V segment lost 0 bases, leaving 9 bases of the junction unmatched. The CDR3 has 18 amino acids. Germline CDR1 is LGHNA and CDR2 is YSLEER. The CDR3 DNA is TGCGCCAGCAGCCAAGAAGCCAGCGGGGGGGCCATTTACAATGAGCAGTTCTTC. The encoded protein is CASSQEASGGAIYNEQFF.

This chain joins TRBV4-2 and TRBJ1-5; TRBD1 aligns across 12 bases. The CDR3 has 18 residues. V lost 5 bases and J lost 1; bases outside the gene matches: 9. Germline CDR1 LGHNA, CDR2 YNFKEQ. This chain's CDR3 is CASSSRGQGARSNQPQHF. The CDR3 nucleotides are TGTGCCAGCAGCTCAAGGGGACAGGGGGCGCGGAGCAATCAGCCCCAGCATTTT.

Concerning this clone itself: With a much larger clone just one base away, this may be a read error. Other nucleotide sequences from this sample produce the same CDR3. J is TRBJ1-2 and V is TRBV28; D is perhaps TRBD1 (6 bases). This CDR3 is 15 amino acids long. CDR1 MDHEN and CDR2 SYDVKM come from the germline V gene. The CDR3 DNA reads TGTGCCAGCAGTTTTGAAACAGGGACGCCCTATGGCTATACCTTC. Its translation: CASSFETGTPYGYTF.